The clone carrying this T cell receptor beta chain is medium-sized (0.01 to 0.1%) by share. Using immunoSEQ multiplex PCR, the repertoire was profiled, and TCRdb retains in-frame clones only, with some absent. The data hold around 38,000 clones, with approximately 86% observed a single time. The entry originates in a study of OX40 agonist ivuxolimab in advanced cancers. Trimming left V 1 base short and J 2 bases short, with 6 bases between. This CDR3 is 13 amino acids long. The germline V gene encodes CDR1 SGHAT and CDR2 FQNNGV. V usage is TRBV11-2 and J usage is TRBJ2-7; D gene unclear. The sequences come from CD4+ or CD8+ T cells sorted from blood, collected in a trial of the OX40 agonist ivuxolimab. The sequence was obtained from an adult with an advanced solid tumor such as melanoma, head and neck, liver or kidney cancer. CDR3 in DNA: TGTGCCAGCAGCTTAGGTCCCCCCTACGAGCAGTACTTC. Protein product: CASSLGPPYEQYF.